Detailed here is one T cell receptor (beta chain). Its specificity is unknown. Original processing notes: Sequence data from immunoSEQ were junction-only and lacked quality scores; consequently, filtering differed. Profiling relied on immunoSEQ multiplex PCR, and the TCRdb table lists in-frame clones only, not all of them. That table furnishes V, J and clone size, whereas the DNA furnished D and trimming. Of over 2 million clones in the sample, just under 95% were seen once. The sample comes from a study of shared clonotypes between healthy human individuals. Study-wide points: Relative to their counterparts shared across all four donors, non-shared clonotypes exhibited diminished generation probabilities.

The CDR3 is 14 residues long. Trimming left V 5 bases short and J 2 bases short, with 9 bases between. Germline CDR1 reads MNHNS; CDR2 reads SASEGT. V and J are TRBV6-1 and TRBJ2-2; weak D call: TRBD2 (5 bases). The sample consisted of naive CD4+ T cells from PBMCs. Indicated subset: CD45RA+ positively selected. This receptor was obtained from a man in his late teens or twenties in good health. Some clones in this sample may be carry-over from other donors' samples. This CDR3 is CASSNGINTGELFF. The CDR3 nucleotides are TGTGCCAGCAGTAACGGGATCAACACCGGGGAGCTGTTTTTT.